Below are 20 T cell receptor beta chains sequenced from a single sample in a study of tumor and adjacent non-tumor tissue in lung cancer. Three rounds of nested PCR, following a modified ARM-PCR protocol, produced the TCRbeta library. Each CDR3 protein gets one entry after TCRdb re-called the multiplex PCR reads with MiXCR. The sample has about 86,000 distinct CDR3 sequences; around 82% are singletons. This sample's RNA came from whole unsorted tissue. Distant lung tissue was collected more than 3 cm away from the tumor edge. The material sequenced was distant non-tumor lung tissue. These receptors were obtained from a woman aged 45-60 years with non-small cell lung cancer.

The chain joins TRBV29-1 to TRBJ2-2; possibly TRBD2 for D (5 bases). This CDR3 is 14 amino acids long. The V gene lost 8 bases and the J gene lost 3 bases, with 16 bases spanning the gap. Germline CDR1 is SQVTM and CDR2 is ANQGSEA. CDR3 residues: CSIREEVDTGELFF. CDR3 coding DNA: TGCAGCATTCGAGAGGAGGTGGACACCGGGGAGCTGTTTTTT.

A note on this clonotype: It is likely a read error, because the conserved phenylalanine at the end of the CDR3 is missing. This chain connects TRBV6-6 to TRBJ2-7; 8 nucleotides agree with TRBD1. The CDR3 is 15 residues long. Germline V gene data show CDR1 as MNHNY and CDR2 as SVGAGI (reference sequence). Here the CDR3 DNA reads TGTGTCAGCAGTTCCACCAGGACAGGGTTGTACGAGCAGTACTTG. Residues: CVSSSTRTGLYEQYL.

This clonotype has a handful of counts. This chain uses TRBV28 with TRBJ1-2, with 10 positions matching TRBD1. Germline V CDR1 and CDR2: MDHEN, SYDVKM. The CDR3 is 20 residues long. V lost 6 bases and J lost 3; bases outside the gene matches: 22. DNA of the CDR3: TGTGCCAGCAGCTACACCGCCGCGGGACAGGGGTGGCGTGGTGACTATGGCTACACCTTC. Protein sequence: CASSYTAAGQGWRGDYGYTF.

The DNA of the CDR3 is TGTGCCAGCAGCCGTGGTCCGCAAGCTGGGGCCAACGTCCTGACTTTC. It translates to CASSRGPQAGANVLTF. The chain links TRBV12-3 or TRBV12-4 to TRBJ2-6; D ambiguous. The CDR3 loop spans 16 amino acids. Trimming removed 6 bases at V and 2 bases at J, with 14 bases between.

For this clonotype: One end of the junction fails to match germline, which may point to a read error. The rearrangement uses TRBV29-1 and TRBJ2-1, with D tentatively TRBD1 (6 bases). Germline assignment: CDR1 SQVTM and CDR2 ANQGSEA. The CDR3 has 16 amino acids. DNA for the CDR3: TGCAGCGTTGAATCTCAGTACAGGGTGACCTACAATGAGCACTTCTTC. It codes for CSVESQYRVTYNEHFF.

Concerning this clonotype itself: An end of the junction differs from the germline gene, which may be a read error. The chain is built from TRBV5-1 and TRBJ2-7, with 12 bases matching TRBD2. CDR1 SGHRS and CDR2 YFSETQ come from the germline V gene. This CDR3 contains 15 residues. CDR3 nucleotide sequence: TGCGCGAGCCGGACTAGCGGGATCTCTACCTACGAGGAGTACTTC. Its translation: CASRTSGISTYEEYF.

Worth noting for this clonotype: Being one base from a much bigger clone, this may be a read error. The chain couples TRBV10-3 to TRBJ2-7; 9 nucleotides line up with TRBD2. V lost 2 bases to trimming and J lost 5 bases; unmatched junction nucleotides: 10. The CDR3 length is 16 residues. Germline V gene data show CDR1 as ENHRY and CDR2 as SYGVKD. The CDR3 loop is CAISEQLSGGTNEQYF. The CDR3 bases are TGTGCCATCAGTGAGCAGCTTAGCGGGGGAACCAACGAGCAGTACTTC.

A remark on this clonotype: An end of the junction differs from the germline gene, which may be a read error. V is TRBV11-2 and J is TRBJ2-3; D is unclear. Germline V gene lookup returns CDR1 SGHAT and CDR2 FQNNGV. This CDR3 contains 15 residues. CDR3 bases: TGTACCAGCAGCTTAGGACCCCCAGGATACCATACGCAGTATTTT. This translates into CTSSLGPPGYHTQYF.

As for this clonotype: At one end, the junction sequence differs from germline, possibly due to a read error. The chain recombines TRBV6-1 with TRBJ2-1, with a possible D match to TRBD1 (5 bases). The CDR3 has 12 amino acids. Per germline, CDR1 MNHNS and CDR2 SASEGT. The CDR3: CASTEHTQGQFF. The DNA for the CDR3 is TGTGCCAGCACTGAACATACCCAGGGGCAGTTCTTC.

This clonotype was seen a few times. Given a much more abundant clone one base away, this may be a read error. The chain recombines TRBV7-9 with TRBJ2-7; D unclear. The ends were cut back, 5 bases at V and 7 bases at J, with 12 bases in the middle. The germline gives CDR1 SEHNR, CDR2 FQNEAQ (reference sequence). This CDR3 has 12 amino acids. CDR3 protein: CASSTLEVEQYF. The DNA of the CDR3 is TGTGCCAGCAGCACCCTCGAGGTAGAGCAGTACTTC.

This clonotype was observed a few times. The CDR3 spells CASSIDGGEAFF. CDR3 bases: TGTGCCAGTAGTATAGACGGCGGTGAAGCTTTCTTT. The chain recombines TRBV19 with TRBJ1-1; unclear D gene. V was pared by 0 bases and J by 7 bases, with 6 bases between. The germline gives CDR1 LNHDA, CDR2 SQIVND (reference sequence). The CDR3 is made up of 12 amino acids.

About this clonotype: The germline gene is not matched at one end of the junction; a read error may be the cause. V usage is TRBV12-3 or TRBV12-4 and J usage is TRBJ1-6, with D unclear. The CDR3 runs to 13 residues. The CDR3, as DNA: TGTGCTAGCAGACCCGACGGTTCTTCACCCCTCCACTTT. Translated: CASRPDGSSPLHF.

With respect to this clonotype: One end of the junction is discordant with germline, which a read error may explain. The CDR3: CASTVNGIYSEQFF. DNA for the CDR3: TGTGCCAGCACCGTTAACGGTATCTACAGTGAGCAGTTTTTC. The chain is built from TRBV11-2 and TRBJ2-1; D is ambiguous. The CDR3 contains 14 residues. CDR1 is SGHAT, CDR2 FQNNGV, per germline.

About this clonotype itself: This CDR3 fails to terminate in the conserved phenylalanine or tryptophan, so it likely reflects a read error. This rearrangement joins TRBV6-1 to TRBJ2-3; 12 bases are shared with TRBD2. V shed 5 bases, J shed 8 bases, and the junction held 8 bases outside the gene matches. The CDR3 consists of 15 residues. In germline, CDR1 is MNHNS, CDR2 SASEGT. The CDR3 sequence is CASSLPTSGSVTQYL. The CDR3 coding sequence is TGTGCCAGCAGTTTACCGACTAGCGGGAGTGTTACGCAGTATCTT.

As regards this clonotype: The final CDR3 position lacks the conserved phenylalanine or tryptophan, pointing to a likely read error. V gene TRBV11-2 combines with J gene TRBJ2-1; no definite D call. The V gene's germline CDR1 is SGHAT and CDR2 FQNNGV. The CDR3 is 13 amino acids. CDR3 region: CTSNLEDNNEQFL. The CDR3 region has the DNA TGTACCAGCAACTTAGAAGACAACAATGAGCAGTTCCTC.

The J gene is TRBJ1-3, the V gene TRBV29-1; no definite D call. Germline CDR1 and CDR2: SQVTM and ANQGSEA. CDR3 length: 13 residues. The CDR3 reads CGGRDNPTNTIYF. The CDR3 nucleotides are TGCGGAGGCCGGGATAATCCGACAAACACCATATATTTT.

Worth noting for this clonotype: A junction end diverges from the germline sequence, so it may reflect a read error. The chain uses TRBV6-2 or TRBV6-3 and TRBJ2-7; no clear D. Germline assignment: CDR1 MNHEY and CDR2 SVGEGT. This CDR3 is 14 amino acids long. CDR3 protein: CASSYFPESYKQYF. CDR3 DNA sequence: TGTGCCAGCAGTTACTTCCCTGAGTCCTACAAGCAGTACTTC.

For the CDR3, the DNA is TGCGCCAGCAGCCCGGCTGGACTAGGGGTTCGGGATTACGAGCAGTACTTC. Translating gives CASSPAGLGVRDYEQYF. The V gene is TRBV5-1, the J gene TRBJ2-7, with 7 bases that match TRBD2. In germline, CDR1 is SGHRS, CDR2 YFSETQ. V shed 4 bases, J shed 4 bases, and the junction held 17 bases outside the gene matches. The CDR3 totals 17 residues.

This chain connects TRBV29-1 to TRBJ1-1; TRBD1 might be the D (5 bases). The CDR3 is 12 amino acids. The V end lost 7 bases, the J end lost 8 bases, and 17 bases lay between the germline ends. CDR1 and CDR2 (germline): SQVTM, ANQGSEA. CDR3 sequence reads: CSAGYQTAEAFF. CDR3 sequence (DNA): TGCAGCGCTGGGTACCAGACAGCAGAAGCTTTCTTT.

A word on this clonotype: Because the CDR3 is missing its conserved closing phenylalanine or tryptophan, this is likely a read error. For the CDR3, the DNA is TGTGCCAGCAGATACGACCGGGCCGCAGACAAGCCCCAGCATTAT. It specifies CASRYDRAADKPQHY. This rearrangement joins TRBV6-5 to TRBJ1-5; no clear D. V shed 6 bases and J shed 8 bases, with 20 bases lying between them. Germline values: CDR1 MNHEY, CDR2 SVGAGI. The CDR3 has 15 residues.